The source of this T cell receptor (beta chain) is a study of response to subunit inactivated influenza vaccine. Findings and limits, study-wide: Few new T cells, the authors suggested, are recruited by each seasonal influenza vaccination.

From the RT-PCR reads, TCRdb called clonotypes with MiXCR, one entry per CDR3 protein. The sample records 750,000 to 850,000 distinct CDR3 sequences, less than 20% being singletons. A note on this clonotype: Its antigen is unidentified. This may stem from a read error, because a much larger clone lies one nucleotide away.

The length of the CDR3 is 14 residues. Germline lookup yields CDR1 SGHRS and CDR2 YFSETQ. The TCR sequence derives from a man aged 50-59 years who received an inactivated influenza vaccine. This chain connects TRBV5-1 to TRBJ2-7, with TRBD2 matching over 7 bases. The assigned J gene may be wrong: the sequence end matches TRBJ2-1 better. This sample comprised PBMCs from blood, obtained about 5 days after vaccination. CDR3 residues: CASSLTSDRYEQFF. The CDR3 DNA reads TGCGCCAGCAGCTTGACTAGCGACCGCTACGAGCAGTTCTTC.